There are a few counts of the clone carrying this TCR beta chain. Trimming cost V 0 bases and J 5 bases, with 9 bases left between them. The CDR3 spans 14 residues. Germline CDR1 and CDR2: MNHEY and SMNVEV (reference sequence). The data were obtained in a study of T-cell memory formation after mild COVID-19. TCRdb analysed the 5' RACE reads with MiXCR anew, one entry per CDR3 protein. The data contain hundreds of thousands of distinct CDR3 sequences, approximately 25% of them seen just once; the ten biggest clones take up around 13%. This receptor was obtained from an adult woman who had mild COVID-19 (a few samples of this study predate the infection). Cell type and time point are not known. This chain uses TRBV27 with TRBJ2-3; D is perhaps TRBD2 (6 bases). The sample consisted of PBMCs or a T cell subset sorted from them (not recorded which). The CDR3 reads CASSLSSSVDTQYF. The CDR3, as DNA: TGTGCCAGCAGTTTATCTTCTAGCGTAGATACGCAGTATTTT.